This TCR beta chain was documented in a study of T cell responses to AZD1222 COVID-19 vaccine. General study findings and limits: Regions 160-218 and 743-854 dominated among vaccine-associated CD4 TCRs spanning spike. A reported finding is that nearly half of spike-specific TCRs target unmutated variant regions.

As concerns this clone: Its antigen is unidentified.

V shed 7 bases and J shed 0 bases, with 9 bases lying between them. This CDR3 is 13 amino acids long. Germline CDR1 LNHDA, CDR2 SQIVND (reference sequence). Using immunoSEQ multiplex PCR, the repertoire was profiled, and TCRdb retains in-frame clones only, with some absent. The sample contains about 130,000 clones, roughly 91% of which appear only once. The sequenced sample was peripheral blood, obtained 28 days after the second AZD1222 dose. The chain carries TRBV19 and TRBJ1-1, with D uncertain. This clonotype was sampled from an adult who received the AZD1222 COVID-19 vaccine. CDR3 sequence reads: CASTWTVNTEAFF. The CDR3 DNA reads TGTGCCAGTACTTGGACGGTGAACACTGAAGCTTTCTTT.